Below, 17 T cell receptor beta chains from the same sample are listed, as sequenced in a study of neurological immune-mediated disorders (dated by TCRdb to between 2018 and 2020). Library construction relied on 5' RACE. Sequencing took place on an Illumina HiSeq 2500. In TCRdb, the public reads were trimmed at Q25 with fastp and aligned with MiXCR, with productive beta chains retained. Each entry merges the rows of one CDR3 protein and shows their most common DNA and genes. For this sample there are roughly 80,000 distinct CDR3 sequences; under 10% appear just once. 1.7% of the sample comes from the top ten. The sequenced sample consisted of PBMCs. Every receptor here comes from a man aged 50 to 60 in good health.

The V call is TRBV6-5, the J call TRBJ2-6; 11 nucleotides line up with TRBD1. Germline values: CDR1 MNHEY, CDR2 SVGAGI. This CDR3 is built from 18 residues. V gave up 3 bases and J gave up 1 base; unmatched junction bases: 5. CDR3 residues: CASSYGQGARSGANVLTF. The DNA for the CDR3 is TGTGCCAGCAGTTATGGACAGGGGGCGCGGTCTGGGGCCAACGTCCTGACTTTC.

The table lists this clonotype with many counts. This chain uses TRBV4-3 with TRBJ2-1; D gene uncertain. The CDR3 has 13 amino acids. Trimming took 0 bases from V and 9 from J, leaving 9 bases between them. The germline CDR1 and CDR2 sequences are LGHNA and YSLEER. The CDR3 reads CASSQDAGTEQFF. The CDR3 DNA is TGCGCCAGCAGCCAAGATGCCGGCACTGAGCAGTTCTTC.

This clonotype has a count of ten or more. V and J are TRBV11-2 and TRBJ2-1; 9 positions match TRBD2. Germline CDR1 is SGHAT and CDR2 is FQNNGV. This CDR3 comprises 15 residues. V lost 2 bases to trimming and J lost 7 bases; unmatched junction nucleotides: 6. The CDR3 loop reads CASSLMGLAENEQFF. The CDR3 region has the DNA TGTGCCAGCAGCTTAATGGGACTAGCTGAGAATGAGCAGTTCTTC.

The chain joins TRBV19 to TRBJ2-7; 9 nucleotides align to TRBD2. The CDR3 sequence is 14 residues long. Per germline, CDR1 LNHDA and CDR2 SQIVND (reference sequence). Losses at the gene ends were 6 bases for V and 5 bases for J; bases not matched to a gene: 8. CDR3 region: CASSREVAGDEQYF. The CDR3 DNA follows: TGTGCCAGTAGCCGGGAGGTAGCGGGAGACGAGCAGTACTTC.

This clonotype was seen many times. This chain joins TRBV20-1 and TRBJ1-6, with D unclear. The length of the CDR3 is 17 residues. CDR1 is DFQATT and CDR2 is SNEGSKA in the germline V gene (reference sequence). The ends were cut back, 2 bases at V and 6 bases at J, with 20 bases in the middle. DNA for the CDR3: TGCAGTGCTAGAATTGCGGTGGGCGGGGTCGGTAATTCACCCCTCCACTTT. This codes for CSARIAVGGVGNSPLHF.

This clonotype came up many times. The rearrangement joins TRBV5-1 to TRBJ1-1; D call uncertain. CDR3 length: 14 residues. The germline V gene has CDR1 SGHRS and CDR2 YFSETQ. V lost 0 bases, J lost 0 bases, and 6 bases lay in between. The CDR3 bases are TGCGCCAGCAGCTTGGGGGCTTTGAACACTGAAGCTTTCTTT. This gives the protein CASSLGALNTEAFF.

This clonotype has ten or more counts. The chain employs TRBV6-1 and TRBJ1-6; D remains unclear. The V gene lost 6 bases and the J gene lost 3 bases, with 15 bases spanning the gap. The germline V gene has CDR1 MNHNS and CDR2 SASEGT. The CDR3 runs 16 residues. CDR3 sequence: CASSWTAGDYNSPLHF. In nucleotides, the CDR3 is TGTGCCAGCAGCTGGACCGCCGGGGACTATAATTCACCCCTCCACTTT.

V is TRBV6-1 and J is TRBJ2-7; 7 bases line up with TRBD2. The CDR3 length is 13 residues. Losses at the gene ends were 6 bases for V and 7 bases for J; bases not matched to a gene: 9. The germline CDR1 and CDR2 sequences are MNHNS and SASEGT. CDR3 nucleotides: TGTGCCAGCAGGGCTAGCGGAGTCTTTGAGCAGTACTTC. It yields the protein CASRASGVFEQYF.

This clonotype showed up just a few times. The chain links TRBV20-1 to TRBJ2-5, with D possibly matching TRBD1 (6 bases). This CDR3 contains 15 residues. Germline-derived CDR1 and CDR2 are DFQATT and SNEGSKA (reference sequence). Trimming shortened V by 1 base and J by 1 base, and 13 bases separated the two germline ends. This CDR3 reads CSARVGHRTQETQYF. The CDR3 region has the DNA TGCAGTGCTAGAGTGGGACACCGAACCCAAGAGACCCAGTACTTC.

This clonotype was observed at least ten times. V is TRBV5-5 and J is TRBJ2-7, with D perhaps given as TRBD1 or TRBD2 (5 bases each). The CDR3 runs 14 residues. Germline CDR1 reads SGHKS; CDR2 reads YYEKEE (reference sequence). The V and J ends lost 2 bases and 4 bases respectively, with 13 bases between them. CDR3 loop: CASSFERGVYEQYF. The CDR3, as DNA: TGTGCCAGCAGCTTCGAAAGAGGGGTTTACGAGCAGTACTTC.

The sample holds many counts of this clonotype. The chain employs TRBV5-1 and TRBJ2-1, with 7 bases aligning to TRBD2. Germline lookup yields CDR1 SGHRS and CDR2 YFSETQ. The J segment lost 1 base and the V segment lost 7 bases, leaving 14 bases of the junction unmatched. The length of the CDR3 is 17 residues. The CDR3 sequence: CASSRAAGAPSYNEQFF. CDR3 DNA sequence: TGCGCCAGCTCGCGGGCCGCGGGAGCTCCTTCCTACAATGAGCAGTTCTTC.

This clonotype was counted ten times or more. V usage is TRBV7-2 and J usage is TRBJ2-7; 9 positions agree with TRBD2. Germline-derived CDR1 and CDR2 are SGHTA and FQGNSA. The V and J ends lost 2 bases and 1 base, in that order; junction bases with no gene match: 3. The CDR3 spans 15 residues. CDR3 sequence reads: CASSLLAGWSYEQYF. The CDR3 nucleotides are TGTGCCAGCAGCTTACTAGCGGGGTGGTCCTACGAGCAGTACTTC.

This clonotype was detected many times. The CDR3 sequence is CASRRGLAAPGELFF. The DNA of the CDR3 is TGTGCCAGCAGGAGGGGACTAGCGGCGCCCGGGGAGCTGTTTTTT. V is TRBV6-1 and J is TRBJ2-2; 11 nucleotides match TRBD2. Looked up from germline, CDR1 is MNHNS and CDR2 is SASEGT. Trimming cost V 6 bases and J 6 bases; bases outside gene matches: 6. The length of the CDR3 is 15 residues.

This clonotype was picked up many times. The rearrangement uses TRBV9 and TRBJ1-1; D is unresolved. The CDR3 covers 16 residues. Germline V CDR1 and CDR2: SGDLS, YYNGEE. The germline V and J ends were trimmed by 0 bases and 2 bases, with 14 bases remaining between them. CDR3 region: CASSVEDLRINTEAFF. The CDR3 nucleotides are TGTGCCAGCAGCGTAGAGGACCTGAGAATAAACACTGAAGCTTTCTTT.

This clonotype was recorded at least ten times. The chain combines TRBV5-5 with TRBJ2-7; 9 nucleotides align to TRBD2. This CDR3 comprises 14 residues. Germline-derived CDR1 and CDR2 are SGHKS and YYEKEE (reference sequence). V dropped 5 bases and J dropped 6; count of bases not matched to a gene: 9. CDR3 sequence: CASSQVSGSSEQYF. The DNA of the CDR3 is TGTGCCAGCAGTCAGGTTAGCGGGAGCTCCGAGCAGTACTTC.

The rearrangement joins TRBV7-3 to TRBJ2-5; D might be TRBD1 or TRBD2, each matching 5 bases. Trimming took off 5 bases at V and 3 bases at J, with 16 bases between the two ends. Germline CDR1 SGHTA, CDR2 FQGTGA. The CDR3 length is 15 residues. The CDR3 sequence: CASSLQEGTEETQYF. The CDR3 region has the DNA TGTGCCAGCAGCCTACAAGAAGGGACGGAAGAGACCCAGTACTTC.

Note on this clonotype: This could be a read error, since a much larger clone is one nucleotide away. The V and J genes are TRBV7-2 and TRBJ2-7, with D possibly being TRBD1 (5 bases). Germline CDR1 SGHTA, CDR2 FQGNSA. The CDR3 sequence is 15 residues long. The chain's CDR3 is CVSSFIGREVYEQYF. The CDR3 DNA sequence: TGTGTCAGCAGCTTTATCGGCAGGGAAGTCTACGAGCAGTACTTC.